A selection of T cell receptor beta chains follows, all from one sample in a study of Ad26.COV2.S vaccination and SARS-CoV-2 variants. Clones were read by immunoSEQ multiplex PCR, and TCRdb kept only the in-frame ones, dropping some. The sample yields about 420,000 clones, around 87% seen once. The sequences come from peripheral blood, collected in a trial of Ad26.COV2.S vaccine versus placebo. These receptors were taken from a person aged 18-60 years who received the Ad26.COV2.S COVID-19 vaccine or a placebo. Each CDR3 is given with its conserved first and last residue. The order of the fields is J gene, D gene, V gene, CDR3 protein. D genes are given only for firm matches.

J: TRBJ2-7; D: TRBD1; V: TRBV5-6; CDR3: CASSFGRGLYEQYF
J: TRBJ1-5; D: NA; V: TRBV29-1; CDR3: CSVVTGGGSIGNQPQHF
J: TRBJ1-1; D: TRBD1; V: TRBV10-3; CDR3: CAISGPGQGGRGNTEAFF
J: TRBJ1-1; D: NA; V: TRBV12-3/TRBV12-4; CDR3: CASSLALDTEAFF
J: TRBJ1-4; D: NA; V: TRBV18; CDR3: CASSPKENEKLFF
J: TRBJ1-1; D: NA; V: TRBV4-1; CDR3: CASSQGVSVYSMNTEAFF
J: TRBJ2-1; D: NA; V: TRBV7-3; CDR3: CASSLGPASYNEQFF
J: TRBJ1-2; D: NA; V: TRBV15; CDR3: CATSREAGTNYGYTF
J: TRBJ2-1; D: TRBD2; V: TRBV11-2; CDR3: CASSRGGEQFF
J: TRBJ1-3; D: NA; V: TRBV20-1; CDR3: CSASVGGPGNTIYF
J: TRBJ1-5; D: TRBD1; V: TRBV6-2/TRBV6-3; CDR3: CASSSDRVPAYSNQPQHF
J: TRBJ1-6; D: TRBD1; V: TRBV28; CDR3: CASRTWTGPWNSPLHF
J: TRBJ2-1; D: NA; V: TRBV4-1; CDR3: CASSQGRQDPYNEQFF
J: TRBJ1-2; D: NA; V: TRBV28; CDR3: CASSFSSSFDGLLGYTF
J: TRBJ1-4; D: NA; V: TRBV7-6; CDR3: CASSPGGTIPGTEKLFF
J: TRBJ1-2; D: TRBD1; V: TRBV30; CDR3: CAWSEARTGGFYGYTF
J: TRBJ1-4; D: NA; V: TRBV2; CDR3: CASSERPGYEKLFF
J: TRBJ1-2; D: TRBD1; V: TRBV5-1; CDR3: CASSFRQGAQGYTF
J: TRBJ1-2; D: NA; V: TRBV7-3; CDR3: CASSRVEGGVYGYTF
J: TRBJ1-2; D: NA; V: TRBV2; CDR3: CASSEDPRYGYTF
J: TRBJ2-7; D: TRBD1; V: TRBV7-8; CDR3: CASSLDRGQDEQYF
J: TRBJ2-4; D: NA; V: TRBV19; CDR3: CASHPPDSSNIQYF
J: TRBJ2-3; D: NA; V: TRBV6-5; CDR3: CASRQTRRTDTQYF
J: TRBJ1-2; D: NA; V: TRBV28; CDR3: CASSFLLQGGYTF
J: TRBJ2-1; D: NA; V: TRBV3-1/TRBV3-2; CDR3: CASSQGKGEQFF
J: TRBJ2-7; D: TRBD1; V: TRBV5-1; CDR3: CASSRGQGSYEQYF